Listed here are 27 T cell receptor beta chains from one sample, sequenced in a study of T cell clonality in common variable immunodeficiency. Data came from immunoSEQ multiplex PCR; TCRdb stores just in-frame clones and leaves some out. This table holds some 25,000 clones with no singletons; the top ten claim approximately 10%. These receptors' targets are unknown. The study, taken as a whole, reports: Fewer deletions and N-nucleotide insertions were reportedly seen in common variable immunodeficiency TCR beta sequences.

The source material was peripheral blood mononuclear cells. Receptors originate from a human donor with common variable immunodeficiency.

In its sample, this clone was seen a few times. Sequencing ends 3 residues short of the CDR3 end; the germline J gene provides the rest. The V and J genes are TRBV6-2 or TRBV6-3 and TRBJ1-4; no definite D call. CDR3 length: 12 amino acids. Trimming shortened V by 2 bases and J by 8 bases, and 6 bases separated the two germline ends. The germline CDR1 and CDR2 sequences are MNHEY and SVGEGT. The sequenced part of the CDR3 DNA is TGTGCCAGCAGTTACGAAGCAGAAAAA. This encodes CASSYEAEK. The full-length CDR3 reads as CASSYEAEKLFF.

Points on this clone: From the germline J gene comes the end of the CDR3, since the read stops 3 residues before it. The V and J genes are TRBV6-1 and TRBJ2-7; D might be TRBD1 or TRBD2, each matching 5 bases. CDR1 MNHNS and CDR2 SASEGT come from the germline V gene. V lost 2 bases and J lost 2, with 25 bases in between. The CDR3 runs to 19 residues. The sequenced part of the CDR3 DNA is TGTGCCAGCAGTGAACTCATAAGGGGAGAGACAGCCACTCCCTACGAG. Its protein is CASSELIRGETATPYE. The whole CDR3 region reads CASSELIRGETATPYEQYF.

As to this clone: Coverage ceases 3 residues before the CDR3 finishes, and the germline J gene fills in the end. The rearrangement uses TRBV2 and TRBJ2-7; 10 bases align to TRBD2. CDR3 size: 13 residues. The ends lost 8 bases at V and 3 bases at J; junction bases unmatched: 4. Per germline, CDR1 SNHLY and CDR2 FYNNEI. The CDR3 DNA, read in part, is TGTGCCAGCTTCAGCGGGGGGGGCTACGAG. It codes for CASFSGGGYE. Given in full, the CDR3 is CASFSGGGYEQYF.

This clone has only a few counts. The read gets to within 3 residues of the CDR3 end, and the germline J gene fills in the rest. The genes are TRBV19 and TRBJ1-5; D gene uncertain. Trimming pared 3 bases from V and 6 bases from J, leaving 6 bases between. Germline assignment: CDR1 LNHDA and CDR2 SQIVND (reference sequence). The CDR3 is 12 amino acids. The sequenced CDR3 bases are TGTGCCAGTAGTATTCCCTTTCAGCCC. Its protein is CASSIPFQP. The whole CDR3 region reads CASSIPFQPQHF.

In its sample, this clone was seen many times. Read data end 3 residues before the CDR3 end; the end is taken from the germline J gene. The chain joins TRBV20-1 to TRBJ2-7; 9 positions match TRBD1. Losses at the gene ends were 2 bases for V and 4 bases for J; bases not matched to a gene: 3. The germline V gene has CDR1 DFQATT and CDR2 SNEGSKA (reference sequence). The CDR3 sequence is 13 residues long. The CDR3 here is CSARRGQGYEQYF. CDR3 DNA (partial): TGCAGTGCTAGACGGGGACAGGGTTACGAG.

This clone was counted many times. The read falls 3 residues short of the CDR3 end, and the missing part is taken from the germline J gene. This sequence joins TRBV2 and TRBJ2-1, with 12 bases lining up with TRBD1. The CDR3 totals 16 residues. Germline V gene lookup returns CDR1 SNHLY and CDR2 FYNNEI. The V and J ends lost 0 bases and 8 bases, in that order; junction bases with no gene match: 5. The CDR3 here is CASSEAGQGALYEQFF. The sequenced CDR3 bases are TGTGCCAGCAGTGAAGCGGGACAGGGGGCGTTGTATGAG. The variable domain in full, with the rest retrieved from reference TRBV2 and TRBJ2-1, is EPEVTQTPSHQVTQMGQEVILRCVPISNHLYFYWYRQILGQKVEFLVSFYNNEISEKSEIFDDQFSVERPDGSNFTLKIRSTKLEDSAMYFCASSEAGQGALYEQFFGPGTRLTVL.

This clone was found many times. The CDR3 extends 3 residues past the end of the read, so its final part is completed from the germline J gene. This chain uses TRBV10-3 with TRBJ2-5; maybe TRBD2 (5 bases). The V end lost 9 bases, the J end lost 2 bases, and 10 bases lay between the germline ends. The germline V gene encodes CDR1 ENHRY and CDR2 SYGVKD. This CDR3 is built from 12 residues. The chain's CDR3 is CAIAVSQETQYF. The CDR3 bases that were read are TGTGCCATAGCGGTTAGTCAAGAGACC.

Remarks on this clone: Sequencing ends 3 residues short of the CDR3 end; the germline J gene provides the rest. The chain uses TRBV2 and TRBJ2-1, with D hard to call. V was clipped by 7 bases and J by 8 bases, with 9 bases between them. Germline V gene sequence: CDR1 SNHLY, CDR2 FYNNEI. The CDR3 totals 11 residues. CDR3 bases read: TGTGCCAGCACCAGTTTCGATGAG. Amino acid sequence: CASTSFDE. The full CDR3 reads CASTSFDEQFF.

This clone turned up a few times. The observed sequence ends 3 residues before the CDR3 terminus, with the missing tail filled in from the germline J gene. The chain has TRBV19 and TRBJ2-3, with TRBD2 matching over 10 bases. After removal of 2 bases from V and 5 bases from J, the junction contained 13 bases not matched to a gene. This CDR3 region has 18 residues. Germline V gene lookup returns CDR1 LNHDA and CDR2 SQIVND (reference sequence). The CDR3 loop reads CASSIRGVAGGLGDTQYF. The covered CDR3 bases are TGTGCCAGTAGTATAAGAGGAGTAGCGGGGGGCCTGGGAGATACG.

This clone has more than one count but fewer than ten. The read is 3 residues too short to cover the CDR3 end, so that end is filled in from the germline J gene. The chain couples TRBV7-9 to TRBJ2-7; weak D call: TRBD1 (5 bases). This CDR3 region has 15 residues. Germline V gives CDR1 SEHNR, CDR2 FQNEAQ (reference sequence). V was trimmed by 4 bases and J by 5 bases, leaving 18 bases between them. The CDR3 DNA, read in part, is TGTGCCAGCAGCTCCCCTCAGGGTAGGATGAACGAG. Protein: CASSSPQGRMNE. The whole CDR3 reads CASSSPQGRMNEQYF.

At least ten counts were recorded for this clone. Read sequence stops 3 residues before the CDR3 end, and the germline J gene provides the missing end. This chain uses TRBV7-3 with TRBJ2-3; 14 nucleotides match TRBD2. This CDR3 contains 15 residues. The trim removed 4 bases at V and 5 bases at J, leaving 2 bases unmatched. Germline CDR1 and CDR2: SGHTA and FQGTGA. The CDR3 here is CASSSGLAGEDTQYF. CDR3 bases read: TGTGCCAGCAGCTCGGGACTAGCGGGGGAAGATACG.

This clone was recorded many times. The CDR3 goes on 3 residues after the read ends, and that part is filled in from the germline J gene. The V call is TRBV5-4, the J call TRBJ2-6; perhaps TRBD1 as D (6 bases). Germline V gene sequence: CDR1 SGHNT, CDR2 YYREEE (reference sequence). V dropped 6 bases and J dropped 4 bases, with 14 bases sitting between them. This CDR3 region has 15 residues. CDR3 DNA, as far as it was read: TGTGCCAGCATAAGGACAGCCTCCGGGGCCAACGTC. It specifies CASIRTASGANV. The full CDR3 protein reads CASIRTASGANVLTF.

Regarding this clone: The sequence runs out 3 residues before the end of the CDR3; the remainder is reconstructed from the germline J gene. Other DNA variants within this sample encode the same CDR3. The chain employs TRBV30 and TRBJ2-3; D is perhaps TRBD1 (5 bases). V was trimmed by 5 bases and J by 2 bases, leaving 14 bases between them. This CDR3 contains 14 residues. Germline CDR1 is GTSNPN and CDR2 is SVGIG (reference sequence). The part of the CDR3 DNA that was read is TGTGCCTGGCAGAATAGGGGTATCACAGATACG. Translation: CAWQNRGITDT. The whole CDR3 reads CAWQNRGITDTQYF.

This clone was counted a few times. From the germline J gene comes the end of the CDR3, since the read stops 3 residues before it. The chain combines TRBV19 with TRBJ1-3, with D hard to call. Trimming took off 7 bases at V and 4 bases at J, with 11 bases between the two ends. Per germline, CDR1 LNHDA and CDR2 SQIVND (reference sequence). This CDR3 comprises 13 residues. Partial CDR3 DNA: TGTGCCAGTAATACAAGGCCCGGAAACACC. Its translation: CASNTRPGNT. The complete CDR3 reads CASNTRPGNTIYF.

This clone has ten or more counts. The CDR3 extends 3 residues past the end of the read, so its final part is completed from the germline J gene. This chain links TRBV2 with TRBJ2-4; 7 bases fit TRBD1. This CDR3 has 15 residues. The germline gives CDR1 SNHLY, CDR2 FYNNEI. J was trimmed by 9 bases and V by 6 bases; bases with no gene match: 14. The CDR3 bases that were read are TGTGCCAGCAGGTCAACCGGGACAGTCCTCTCCATT. As protein: CASRSTGTVLSI. The CDR3 in its entirety is CASRSTGTVLSIQYF.

Remarks on this clone: The sequenced fragment ends 3 residues before the CDR3 boundary, so the rest is inferred from the germline J gene. This rearrangement joins TRBV6-2 or TRBV6-3 to TRBJ1-2, with D possibly matching TRBD1 (6 bases). Germline CDR1 is MNHEY and CDR2 is SVGEGT. The CDR3 totals 15 residues. The CDR3 bases that were read are TGTGCCAGCAGCGCCTCCGCCGGGACAAAGGGAGGC. This codes for CASSASAGTKGG. The whole CDR3 protein reads CASSASAGTKGGYTF.

This clone is categorized as medium-sized. The observed sequence ends 3 residues before the CDR3 terminus, with the missing tail filled in from the germline J gene. This chain links TRBV12-3 or TRBV12-4 with TRBJ1-1; D not certain. This CDR3 is 13 amino acids long. Trimming took off 2 bases at V and 3 bases at J, with 7 bases between the two ends. The CDR3 protein is CASSLKSYTEAFF. The sequenced part of the CDR3 DNA is TGTGCCAGCAGTTTAAAATCCTACACTGAA.

Only a few counts were recorded for this clone. CDR3 bases read: TGTGCCAGCAGCTTTCGGGCAGGGATCAACAATGAG. The encoded protein is CASSFRAGINNE. In full, the CDR3 reads CASSFRAGINNEQFF. The V call is TRBV7-8, the J call TRBJ2-1; a possible D gene is TRBD1 (5 bases). Coverage ceases 3 residues before the CDR3 finishes, and the germline J gene fills in the end. Germline V lookup: CDR1 SGHVS, CDR2 FQNEAQ. CDR3 length: 15 amino acids. The ends were cut back, 3 bases at V and 5 bases at J, with 14 bases in the middle.

At least ten counts were recorded for this clone. The sequence runs out 3 residues before the end of the CDR3; the remainder is reconstructed from the germline J gene. The chain uses TRBV5-5 and TRBJ1-2; TRBD1 aligns across 7 bases. From germline, CDR1 is SGHKS and CDR2 YYEKEE (reference sequence). Trimming at V came to 1 base and at J to 6 bases, leaving 6 bases not matched to a gene. CDR3 length equals 14 residues. CDR3 DNA, as far as it was read: TGTGCCAGCAGCTTGTGGGACAGAGCTGATGGC. Protein sequence: CASSLWDRADG. The whole CDR3 is CASSLWDRADGYTF.

The sample holds a few counts of this clone. The CDR3 extends 3 residues past the end of the read, so its final part is completed from the germline J gene. The gene calls are TRBV7-6 and TRBJ2-7; D is perhaps TRBD1 (6 bases). The CDR3 is 12 residues long. From germline, CDR1 is SGHVS and CDR2 FNYEAQ. V lost 6 bases and J 6 bases, leaving 12 bases between the germline ends. CDR3: CASSFTGTEQYF. The CDR3 bases that were read are TGTGCCAGCAGTTTTACAGGGACCGAG.

Comment on this clone: With the read ending 3 residues before the CDR3 end, the germline J gene is used to fill in that end. The chain combines TRBV19 with TRBJ2-5; 11 nucleotides match TRBD2. Germline V CDR1 and CDR2: LNHDA, SQIVND (reference sequence). V was pared by 2 bases and J by 2 bases, with 7 bases of the junction left unmatched. The CDR3 is made up of 17 amino acids. CDR3 bases read: TGTGCCAGTAGTATAACTAGCGGGAGCCATCTTCAAGAGACC. The encoded protein is CASSITSGSHLQET. The whole CDR3 protein is CASSITSGSHLQETQYF.

This clone was observed a handful of times. The CDR3 extends 3 residues past the end of the read, so its final part is completed from the germline J gene. The V and J genes are TRBV18 and TRBJ2-7; D is possibly TRBD2 (7 bases). Germline loops: CDR1 KGHSH, CDR2 LQKENI. This CDR3 has 16 residues. V was pared by 3 bases and J by 1 base, with 16 bases between. The DNA read from the CDR3 is TGTGCCAGCTCACCCCTGGGAGGGGGAGAATCCTACGAG. It encodes CASSPLGGGESYE. The complete CDR3 sequence is CASSPLGGGESYEQYF.

As to this clone: The observed sequence ends 3 residues before the CDR3 terminus, with the missing tail filled in from the germline J gene. The V call is TRBV5-1, the J call TRBJ2-7, with a tentative D call TRBD1 (6 bases). V was shortened by 4 bases and J by 0 bases, with 20 bases between the two germline ends. The germline V gene encodes CDR1 SGHRS and CDR2 YFSETQ. The CDR3 contains 17 residues. The CDR3: CASSPQGSGGSSYEQYF. The covered CDR3 bases are TGCGCCAGCAGCCCTCAGGGGTCGGGCGGCAGCTCCTACGAG.

Regarding this clone: The read is 3 residues too short to cover the CDR3 end, so that end is filled in from the germline J gene. The rearrangement joins TRBV6-2 or TRBV6-3 to TRBJ1-1; 8 bases line up with TRBD1. After removal of 6 bases from V and 0 bases from J, the junction contained 3 bases not matched to a gene. The CDR3 has 14 residues. The germline CDR1 and CDR2 sequences are MNHEY and SVGEGT. The DNA read from the CDR3 is TGTGCCAGCAGGGACAGGGAGGTGAACACTGAA. This translates into CASRDREVNTE. The CDR3, in full, reads CASRDREVNTEAFF.

This clone was counted many times. With the read ending 3 residues before the CDR3 end, the germline J gene is used to fill in that end. The chain has TRBV18 and TRBJ2-7; 11 bases match TRBD2. Germline CDR1 and CDR2: KGHSH and LQKENI. The CDR3 is 15 residues long. The J segment lost 1 base and the V segment lost 1 base, leaving 0 bases of the junction unmatched. This chain's CDR3 is CASSPRTSGSYEQYF. The part of the CDR3 DNA that was read is TGTGCCAGCTCACCACGGACTAGCGGGTCCTACGAG.

In its sample, this clone was seen many times. The CDR3 sequence: CASSPDSLPYNEQFF. CDR3 bases read: TGTGCCAGCTCTCCGGACTCACTCCCCTACAATGAG. The chain joins TRBV18 to TRBJ2-1; D may be TRBD2 (5 bases). The read ends 3 residues before the CDR3 terminus; that terminus is restored from the germline J gene. The V end lost 6 bases, the J end lost 2 bases, and 14 bases lay between the germline ends. CDR1 KGHSH and CDR2 LQKENI come from the germline V gene. The CDR3 covers 15 residues.

This clone was recorded a few times. The read terminates 3 residues before the CDR3 end, so the remaining end is supplied by the germline J gene. V gene TRBV5-1 combines with J gene TRBJ1-6; 7 nucleotides agree with TRBD1. The length of the CDR3 is 14 residues. J gave up 7 bases and V 3 bases, and 4 bases lay outside the gene matches. CDR1 is SGHRS, CDR2 YFSETQ, per germline. The CDR3 sequence: CASSWDSFNSPLHF. The CDR3 bases that were read are TGCGCCAGCAGCTGGGACAGTTTCAATTCACCC.